The T cell receptor beta chain described here comes from a study of control samples from healthy donors and cancer patients (dated by TCRdb to 2020 to 2021). The CDR3, cysteine through phenylalanine, is 14 amino acids long. Only the CDR3 DNA is retained, 42 bases long and in frame from the first base. According to the germline V gene, CDR1 reads SGDLS and CDR2 reads YYNGEE. V is pruned by 0 bases and J by 10 bases, leaving 2 bases of the junction without a gene match. This clone showed up just a few times. Its antigen remains unidentified. No much larger clone is present one base from it, and per-base qualities are unavailable. Library creation used the immunoSEQ multiplex PCR assay. TCRdb limited this immuneACCESS table to in-frame rearrangements with V and J called. A share of clones is missing; checked studies link under half to unresolved V genes, and the rest is unexplained. This sample lists 89,000 or so clones; approximately 87% were detected once. About 18% of the sample is held by the ten biggest clonotypes.

The sequencing input was blood. The rearranged segments are TRBV9 and TRBJ1-6, with 9 junctional bases fitting TRBD1. The receptor was derived from a man aged 45-60 years in good health. Here the CDR3 is given as CASSVGQGGSPLHF. The nucleotide sequence reads as follows: TGTGCCAGCAGCGTAGGACAGGGGGGATCACCCCTCCACTTT. The reference TRBV9 and TRBJ1-6 proteins fill in what lies around the CDR3, so the full variable domain reads DSGVTQTPKHLITATGQRVTLRCSPRSGDLSVYWYQQSLDQGLQFLIQYYNGEERAKGNILERFSAQQFPDLHSELNLSSLELGDSALYFCASSVGQGGSPLHFGNGTRLTVT.